These 30 T cell receptor beta chains were sequenced from one sample in a study of blood T cells in healthy people across ages. PCR was performed a second time for about 6 to 12 cycles using a sample-barcoded 5' primer and a J-beta primer mix. TCRdb reprocessed the 5' RACE reads via MiXCR and lists one record per CDR3 protein. The sample records about 1.1 million distinct CDR3 sequences, under 40% being singletons. Sequencing was performed on blood. The source is a man between 18 and 35 years old in good health.

The V gene is TRBV20-1, the J gene TRBJ2-1; possible D gene TRBD1, 6 bases. The CDR3 is 15 amino acids. The germline V gene encodes CDR1 DFQATT and CDR2 SNEGSKA (reference sequence). Trimming stripped 0 bases from V and 0 bases from J, with 9 bases between. Here the CDR3 reads CSARDPTGSYNEQFF. In DNA form, the CDR3 reads TGCAGTGCTAGAGACCCGACAGGCTCCTACAATGAGCAGTTCTTC.

The J gene is TRBJ2-5, the V gene TRBV27; weak D call: TRBD2 (7 bases). The assigned J gene may be wrong: the sequence end matches TRBJ2-7 better. This CDR3 has 15 residues. Germline-derived CDR1 and CDR2 are MNHEY and SMNVEV (reference sequence). The CDR3 sequence is CASSKGEGGAYEQYF. The CDR3 DNA follows: TGTGCCAGCAGTAAGGGGGAAGGGGGGGCCTACGAGCAGTACTTC.

This clonotype was counted between two and nine times. The chain recombines TRBV12-3 or TRBV12-4 with TRBJ2-1; D gene uncertain. Trimming removed 6 bases from V and 5 bases from J, with 8 bases in between. CDR3 length equals 12 residues. CDR3 sequence (DNA): TGTGCCAGCAGATACAGCAACAATGAGCAGTTCTTC. It codes for CASRYSNNEQFF.

Concerning this clonotype itself: Lacking the conserved final phenylalanine or tryptophan, this CDR3 likely reflects a read error. The chain uses TRBV12-3 or TRBV12-4 and TRBJ1-3, with a tentative D call TRBD1 (6 bases). This CDR3 contains 15 residues. V was clipped by 5 bases and J by 0 bases, with 11 bases between them. The CDR3: CASSRGQLSGNTIYS. The CDR3 bases are TGTGCCAGCAGTCGTGGACAGCTCTCTGGAAACACCATATATTCT.

V is TRBV7-2 and J is TRBJ2-1, with 9 positions matching TRBD2. V was pared by 5 bases and J by 7 bases, with 12 bases of the junction left unmatched. CDR3 length: 16 residues. Germline V gene data show CDR1 as SGHTA and CDR2 as FQGNSA. CDR3 region: CASSPPGLATGNEQFF. As DNA, the CDR3 is TGTGCCAGCAGCCCGCCGGGACTAGCAACTGGGAATGAGCAGTTCTTC. Looking up the rest from reference TRBV7-2 and TRBJ2-1 gives the full variable domain: GAGVSQSPSNKVTEKGKDVELRCDPISGHTALYWYRQSLGQGLEFLIYFQGNSAPDKSGLPSDRFSAERTGGSVSTLTIQRTQQEDSAVYLCASSPPGLATGNEQFFGPGTRLTVL.

This clonotype came up once. The V and J genes are TRBV20-1 and TRBJ2-4, with D possibly being TRBD1 or TRBD2 (5 bases each). The end of the DNA is better explained by TRBJ2-7, so the J call may be wrong. The CDR3 covers 14 residues. Germline V CDR1 and CDR2: DFQATT, SNEGSKA (reference sequence). Written as DNA, the CDR3 is TGCAGTGCAAAGGGACGTCTGGGGGCCTACGAGCAGTACTTC. This translates into CSAKGRLGAYEQYF.

This clonotype occurred a few times. The chain couples TRBV10-3 to TRBJ2-3, with TRBD1 as a possible D gene (5 bases). V dropped 8 bases and J dropped 2 bases, with 11 bases sitting between them. CDR3 length: 13 amino acids. Per the germline V gene, CDR1 is ENHRY and CDR2 is SYGVKD. The CDR3 region is CAISGRATDTQYF. In nucleotides, the CDR3 is TGTGCCATCTCGGGCAGGGCCACAGATACGCAGTATTTT.

V gene TRBV6-1 combines with J gene TRBJ2-1, with unresolved D. Deletions cut 5 bases from V and 6 bases from J, with 14 bases between. This CDR3 has 14 residues. Germline CDR1 reads MNHNS; CDR2 reads SASEGT. The CDR3: CASSTTLDSNEQFF. The CDR3 DNA sequence: TGTGCCAGCAGTACCACCCTCGACTCCAATGAGCAGTTCTTC.

This clonotype was picked up a small number of times. The CDR3 DNA sequence: TGTGCCAGCAGCTTAGGTCGGCGGGACGTTAATGAAAAACTGTTTTTT. As protein: CASSLGRRDVNEKLFF. This rearrangement joins TRBV13 to TRBJ1-4; TRBD1 might be the D (5 bases). Between the trimmed V and J ends, which lost 0 bases and 4 bases, there was a span of 12 bases. Germline V lookup: CDR1 PRHDT, CDR2 FYEKMQ (reference sequence). CDR3 length equals 16 residues.

Concerning this clonotype itself: This could be a read error, since a much larger clone is one nucleotide away. The gene calls are TRBV6-5 and TRBJ1-1; TRBD1 agrees at 7 bases. CDR3 length: 14 residues. Germline CDR1 MNHEY, CDR2 SVGAGI. CDR3 nucleotides: TGTGCCAGCAGTCCCCAGGGGGTGAACACTGGAGCTTTCTTT. Encoded protein: CASSPQGVNTGAFF.

The chain couples TRBV6-2 or TRBV6-3 to TRBJ2-3, with 7 bases lining up with TRBD2. Trimming removed 6 bases from V and 2 bases from J; junction bases left unmatched: 14. The CDR3 loop spans 17 amino acids. Germline-derived CDR1 and CDR2 are MNHEY and SVGEGT. The chain's CDR3 is CASSYPRAGAYTDTQYF. CDR3 bases: TGTGCCAGCAGCTATCCCCGGGCGGGAGCTTACACAGATACGCAGTATTTT.

This clonotype was picked up a small number of times. The chain employs TRBV10-3 and TRBJ1-2; TRBD1 is a possible D gene (5 bases). In germline, CDR1 is ENHRY, CDR2 SYGVKD. CDR3 length: 14 amino acids. The V and J ends lost 8 bases and 3 bases respectively, with 16 bases between them. The CDR3 protein is CAIATDPRDYGYTF. The CDR3 bases are TGTGCCATCGCGACGGACCCCAGGGACTATGGCTACACCTTC.

In its sample, this clonotype was seen a few times. The V and J genes are TRBV4-1 and TRBJ1-5, with D possibly matching TRBD1 (6 bases). The V end lost 4 bases, the J end lost 2 bases, and 15 bases lay between the germline ends. Germline CDR1 is MGHRA and CDR2 is YSYEKL. This CDR3 has 16 residues. CDR3 region: CASSPSGGRRNQPQHF. CDR3 in DNA: TGCGCCAGCAGCCCCTCGGGGGGCCGACGCAATCAGCCCCAGCATTTT.

The chain is built from TRBV28 and TRBJ1-2; TRBD1 is a possible D gene (5 bases). V lost 5 bases and J 4 bases, leaving 17 bases between the germline ends. The CDR3 consists of 15 residues. Germline values: CDR1 MDHEN, CDR2 SYDVKM. CDR3 protein: CASSHTRGGIYGYTF. CDR3 coding DNA: TGTGCCAGCAGTCACACACGGGGGGGAATCTATGGCTACACCTTC.

The CDR3 bases are TGTGCCAGCAGCACCTTGACAGAGATCAATGGCTACACCTTC. Translation: CASSTLTEINGYTF. The chain carries TRBV6-2 or TRBV6-3 and TRBJ1-2; tentative D call: TRBD1 (5 bases). The CDR3 is made up of 14 amino acids. The germline V and J ends were trimmed by 6 bases and 6 bases, with 17 bases remaining between them. CDR1 and CDR2 (germline): MNHEY, SVGEGT.

This rearrangement joins TRBV6-2 or TRBV6-3 to TRBJ1-5; TRBD1 matches at 7 bases. There are 15 residues in the CDR3. Unmatched junction bases numbered 6, after V lost 4 bases and J lost 3 bases. Germline lookup yields CDR1 MNHEY and CDR2 SVGEGT. The CDR3, as DNA: TGTGCCAGCAGTTGGGGGACAGTCCTCAATCAGCCCCAGCATTTT. It yields the protein CASSWGTVLNQPQHF.

This clonotype was observed once. The genes are TRBV5-1 and TRBJ1-1; 8 bases line up with TRBD1. The CDR3 is 13 amino acids. The V and J ends lost 4 bases and 10 bases, in that order; junction bases with no gene match: 9. Germline assignment: CDR1 SGHRS and CDR2 YFSETQ. The CDR3 DNA reads as TGCGCCAGCAGCCCAGGACAGGGCCCGGGAGCTTTCTTT. The encoded protein is CASSPGQGPGAFF. Combining the CDR3 with reference TRBV5-1 and TRBJ1-1 gives the whole variable domain KAGVTQTPRYLIKTRGQQVTLSCSPISGHRSVSWYQQTPGQGLQFLFEYFSETQRNKGNFPGRFSGRQFSNSRSEMNVSTLELGDSALYLCASSPGQGPGAFFGQGTRLTVV.

In this sample, this clonotype turned up a few times. CDR3 nucleotides: TGTGCCAGCAGCCAAAGCACGGGTTCGTCGTCGGGAGCTTTCTTT. It yields the protein CASSQSTGSSSGAFF. V is TRBV4-2 and J is TRBJ1-1; D remains ambiguous. The CDR3 sequence is 15 residues long. From germline, CDR1 is LGHNA and CDR2 YNFKEQ. Trimming removed 2 bases from V and 10 bases from J, with 20 bases in between.

V is TRBV27 and J is TRBJ2-5; 11 bases fit TRBD2. The CDR3 is 17 residues long. CDR1 and CDR2 from the germline V gene are MNHEY and SMNVEV (reference sequence). J was trimmed by 5 bases and V by 6 bases; bases with no gene match: 14. CDR3 nucleotide sequence: TGTGCCAGCAGCCGTGCCAGGCCTAGCGGGAGGTCGGAGACCCAGTACTTC. This encodes CASSRARPSGRSETQYF.

The chain combines TRBV29-1 with TRBJ2-2; D is ambiguous. V lost 1 base, J lost 7 bases, and 10 bases lay in between. The CDR3 is 13 amino acids. CDR1 SQVTM and CDR2 ANQGSEA come from the germline V gene. Here the CDR3 reads CSVEGSRDGELFF. In DNA, the CDR3 is TGCAGCGTTGAAGGGAGTCGAGACGGGGAGCTGTTTTTT.

This clonotype was seen more than once but under ten times. The chain combines TRBV18 with TRBJ2-3, with D possibly being TRBD1 (6 bases). The germline gives CDR1 KGHSH, CDR2 LQKENI. The CDR3 spans 14 residues. The V end lost 5 bases, the J end lost 6 bases, and 15 bases lay between the germline ends. CDR3 in amino acids: CASSFRTESDTQYF. CDR3 DNA sequence: TGTGCCAGCTCATTTCGGACAGAATCGGATACGCAGTATTTT.

This clonotype was observed a few times. This chain joins TRBV4-1 and TRBJ1-5, with D perhaps TRBD1 (6 bases). Germline V CDR1 and CDR2: MGHRA, YSYEKL. With 0 bases removed from V and 7 bases from J, the gap between germline ends came to 16 bases. The CDR3 covers 16 residues. Here the CDR3 DNA reads TGCGCCAGCAGCCAAGATCGGGGGTGGGACATCCAGCCCCAGCATTTT. Translated: CASSQDRGWDIQPQHF.

This chain uses TRBV6-5 with TRBJ1-2; 9 bases line up with TRBD1. V was clipped by 5 bases and J by 6 bases; unmatched bases: 7. The CDR3 has 14 residues. Per germline, CDR1 MNHEY and CDR2 SVGAGI. The CDR3 sequence is CASSAGTGRNGYTF. The DNA of the CDR3 is TGTGCCAGCAGTGCCGGGACAGGGCGTAATGGCTACACCTTC.

About this clonotype: Germline is not matched at one junction end, which may reflect a read error. V usage is TRBV5-1 and J usage is TRBJ2-7; D uncertain. From germline, CDR1 is SGHRS and CDR2 YFSETQ. There are 11 residues in the CDR3. This CDR3 reads CTSSFSYEQYF. DNA for the CDR3: TGCACCAGCAGCTTCTCCTACGAGCAGTACTTC.

This sequence joins TRBV4-3 and TRBJ1-6; unclear D gene. V lost 1 base to trimming and J lost 18 bases, with 13 bases between them. The CDR3 is made up of 12 amino acids. Per germline, CDR1 LGHNA and CDR2 YSLEER. The CDR3 loop is CASSQGPEAPHF. The CDR3 bases are TGCGCCAGCAGCCAAGGCCCGGAGGCCCCCCACTTT.

The J gene is TRBJ1-2, the V gene TRBV2, with 7 bases fitting TRBD1. This CDR3 is built from 14 residues. CDR1 is SNHLY, CDR2 FYNNEI, per germline. V lost 7 bases and J lost 2; bases outside the gene matches: 7. In DNA, the CDR3 is TGTGCCAGCACCACGGACAGGACGAACTATGGCTACACCTTC. As protein: CASTTDRTNYGYTF.

The chain links TRBV20-1 to TRBJ2-3, with 9 bases matching TRBD2. This CDR3 spans 17 amino acids. The germline V gene has CDR1 DFQATT and CDR2 SNEGSKA (reference sequence). J lost 0 bases, V lost 3 bases, and 10 bases had no gene match. CDR3 sequence (DNA): TGCAGTGCTAGGAGACGCGGGGGGGCTGGTAGCACAGATACGCAGTATTTT. It encodes CSARRRGGAGSTDTQYF.

The chain links TRBV7-9 to TRBJ1-4, with 7 bases fitting TRBD1. Germline loops: CDR1 SEHNR, CDR2 FQNEAQ (reference sequence). The length of the CDR3 is 16 residues. With 5 bases clipped from V and 5 bases from J, the junction kept 11 bases outside the gene matches. The DNA of the CDR3 is TGTGCCAGCAGCCTAAAGGGACAGACGATAAATGAAAAACTGTTTTTT. Encoded protein: CASSLKGQTINEKLFF.

J is TRBJ2-1 and V is TRBV20-1; D is unclear. Per germline, CDR1 DFQATT and CDR2 SNEGSKA (reference sequence). This CDR3 comprises 14 residues. V was cut by 6 bases and J by 0 bases, with 12 bases left in between. The CDR3 spells CSATLRSSYNEQFF. CDR3 coding DNA: TGCAGTGCAACGTTACGAAGCTCCTACAATGAGCAGTTCTTC.

CDR3 nucleotide sequence: TGCAGTGCTAGAGTTACAGGGGCACCCGCAGATACGCAGTATTTT. Translation: CSARVTGAPADTQYF. This chain connects TRBV20-1 to TRBJ2-3; TRBD1 matches 7 bases. Germline V gene data show CDR1 as DFQATT and CDR2 as SNEGSKA (reference sequence). CDR3 length: 15 residues. V shed 1 base, J shed 4 bases, and the junction held 8 bases outside the gene matches.